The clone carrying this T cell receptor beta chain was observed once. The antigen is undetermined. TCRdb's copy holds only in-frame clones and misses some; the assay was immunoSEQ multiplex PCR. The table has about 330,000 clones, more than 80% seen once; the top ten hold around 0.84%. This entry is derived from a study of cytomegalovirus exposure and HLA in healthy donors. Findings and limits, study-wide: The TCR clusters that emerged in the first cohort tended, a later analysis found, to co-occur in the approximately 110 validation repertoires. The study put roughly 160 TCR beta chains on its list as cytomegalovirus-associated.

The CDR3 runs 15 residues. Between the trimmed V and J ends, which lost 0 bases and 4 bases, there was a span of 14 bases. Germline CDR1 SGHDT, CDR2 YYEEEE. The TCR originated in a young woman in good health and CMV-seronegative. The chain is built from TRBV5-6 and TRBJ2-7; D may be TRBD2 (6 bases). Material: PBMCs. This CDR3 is CASSLEAAGWYEQYF. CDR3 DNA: TGTGCCAGCAGCTTGGAAGCGGCGGGGTGGTACGAGCAGTACTTC. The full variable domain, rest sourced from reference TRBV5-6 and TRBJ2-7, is DAGVTQSPTHLIKTRGQQVTLRCSPKSGHDTVSWYQQALGQGPQFIFQYYEEEERQRGNFPDRFSGHQFPNYSSELNVNALLLGDSALYLCASSLEAAGWYEQYFGPGTRLTVT.